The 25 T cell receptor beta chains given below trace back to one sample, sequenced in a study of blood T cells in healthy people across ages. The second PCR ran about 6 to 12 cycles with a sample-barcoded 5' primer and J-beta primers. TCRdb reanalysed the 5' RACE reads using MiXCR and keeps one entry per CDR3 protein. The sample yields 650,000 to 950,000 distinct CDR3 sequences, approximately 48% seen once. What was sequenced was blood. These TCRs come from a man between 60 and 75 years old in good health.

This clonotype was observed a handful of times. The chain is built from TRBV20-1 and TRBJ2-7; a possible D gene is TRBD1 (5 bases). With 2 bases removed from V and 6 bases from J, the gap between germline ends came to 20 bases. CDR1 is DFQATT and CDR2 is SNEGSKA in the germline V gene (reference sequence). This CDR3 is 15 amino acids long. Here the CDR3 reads CSARKTTVPQGEQYF. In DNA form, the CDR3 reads TGCAGTGCTAGAAAGACGACAGTCCCGCAGGGCGAGCAGTACTTC.

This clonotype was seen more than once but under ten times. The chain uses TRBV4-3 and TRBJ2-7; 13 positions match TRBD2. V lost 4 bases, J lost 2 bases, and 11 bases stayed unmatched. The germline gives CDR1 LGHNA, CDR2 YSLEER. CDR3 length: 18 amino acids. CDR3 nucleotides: TGCGCCAGCAGCCCGCGGACTAGCGGGGGATCCGAACCCTACGAGCAGTACTTC. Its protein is CASSPRTSGGSEPYEQYF.

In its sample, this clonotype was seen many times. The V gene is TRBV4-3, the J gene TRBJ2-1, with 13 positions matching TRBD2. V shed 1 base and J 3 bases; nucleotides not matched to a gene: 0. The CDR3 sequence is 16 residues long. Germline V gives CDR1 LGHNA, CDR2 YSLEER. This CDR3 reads CASSQGLAGGYNEQFF. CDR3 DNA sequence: TGCGCCAGCAGCCAAGGACTAGCGGGGGGCTACAATGAGCAGTTCTTC.

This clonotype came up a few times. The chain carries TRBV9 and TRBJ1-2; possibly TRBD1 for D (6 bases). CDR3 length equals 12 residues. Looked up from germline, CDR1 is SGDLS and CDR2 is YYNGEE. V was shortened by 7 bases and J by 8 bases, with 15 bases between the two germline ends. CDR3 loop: CASGGMGGGYTF. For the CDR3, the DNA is TGTGCCAGCGGGGGCATGGGAGGAGGCTACACCTTC.

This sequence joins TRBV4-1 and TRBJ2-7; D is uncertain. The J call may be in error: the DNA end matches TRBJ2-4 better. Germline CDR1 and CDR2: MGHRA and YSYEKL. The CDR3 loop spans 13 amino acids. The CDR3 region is CASSQDRANIQYF. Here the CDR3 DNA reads TGCGCCAGCAGCCAAGATCGGGCAAACATTCAGTACTTC.

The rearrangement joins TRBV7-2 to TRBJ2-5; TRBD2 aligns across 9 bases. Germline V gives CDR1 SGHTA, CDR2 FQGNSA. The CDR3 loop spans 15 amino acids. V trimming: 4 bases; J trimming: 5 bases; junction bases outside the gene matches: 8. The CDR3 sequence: CASSSRLAVGETQYF. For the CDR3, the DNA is TGTGCCAGCAGCTCCCGACTAGCGGTGGGGGAGACCCAGTACTTC.

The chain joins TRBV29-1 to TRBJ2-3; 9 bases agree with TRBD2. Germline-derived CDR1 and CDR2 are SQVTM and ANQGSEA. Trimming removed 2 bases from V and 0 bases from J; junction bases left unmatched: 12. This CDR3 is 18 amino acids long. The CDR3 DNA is TGCAGCGTTGAATTTGGGAGCGGGGGGCCCACCAGCACAGATACGCAGTATTTT. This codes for CSVEFGSGGPTSTDTQYF.

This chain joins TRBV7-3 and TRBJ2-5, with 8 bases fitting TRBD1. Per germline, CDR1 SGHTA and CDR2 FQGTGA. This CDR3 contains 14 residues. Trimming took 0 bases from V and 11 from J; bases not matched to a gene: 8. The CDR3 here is CASSLTGTGQVQYF. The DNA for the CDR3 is TGTGCCAGCAGCTTAACCGGGACAGGTCAAGTTCAGTACTTC.

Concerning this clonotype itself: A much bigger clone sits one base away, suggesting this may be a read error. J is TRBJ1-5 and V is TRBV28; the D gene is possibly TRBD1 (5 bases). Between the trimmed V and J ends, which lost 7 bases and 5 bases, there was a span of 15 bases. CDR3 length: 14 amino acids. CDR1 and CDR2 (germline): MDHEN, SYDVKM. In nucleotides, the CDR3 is TGTGCCAGCAAGACACAGGAGGGTCATCAGCCCCAGCATTTT. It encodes CASKTQEGHQPQHF.

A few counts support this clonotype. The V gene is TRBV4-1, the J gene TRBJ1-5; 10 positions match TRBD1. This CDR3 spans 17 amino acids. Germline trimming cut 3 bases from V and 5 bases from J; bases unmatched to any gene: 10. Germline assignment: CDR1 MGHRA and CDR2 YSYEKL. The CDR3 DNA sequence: TGCGCCAGCAGCCAGCTACCGACAGGGGGCTGGGATCAGCCCCAGCATTTT. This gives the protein CASSQLPTGGWDQPQHF.

CDR3 nucleotide sequence: TGTGCCAGCAGCCCACGACGGAGCAAACCCAACGAGCAGTACTTC. Protein: CASSPRRSKPNEQYF. The gene calls are TRBV11-1 and TRBJ2-7; the D is unclear. Germline CDR1 reads SGHAT; CDR2 reads FQDESV (reference sequence). V shed 5 bases and J shed 5 bases, with 19 bases lying between them. CDR3 length: 15 amino acids. Full variable domain (missing parts from reference TRBV11-1 and TRBJ2-7): EAEVAQSPRYKITEKSQAVAFWCDPISGHATLYWYRQILGQGPELLVQFQDESVVDDSQLPKDRFSAERLKGVDSTLKIQPAELGDSAMYLCASSPRRSKPNEQYFGPGTRLTVT.

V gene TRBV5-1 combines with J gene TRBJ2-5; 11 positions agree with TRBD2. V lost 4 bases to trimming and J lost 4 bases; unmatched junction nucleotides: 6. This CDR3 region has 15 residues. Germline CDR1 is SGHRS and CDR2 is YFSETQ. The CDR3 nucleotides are TGCGCCAGCAGCAAGACTAGCGGGGAAGGAGAGACCCAGTACTTC. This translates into CASSKTSGEGETQYF.

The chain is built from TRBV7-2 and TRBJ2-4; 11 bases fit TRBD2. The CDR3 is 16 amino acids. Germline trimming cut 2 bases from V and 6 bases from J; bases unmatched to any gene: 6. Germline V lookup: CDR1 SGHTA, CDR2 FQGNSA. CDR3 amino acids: CASSLMTSGVRNIQYF. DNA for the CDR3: TGTGCCAGCAGCTTAATGACTAGCGGGGTACGAAACATTCAGTACTTC. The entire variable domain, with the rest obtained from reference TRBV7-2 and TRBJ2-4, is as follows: GAGVSQSPSNKVTEKGKDVELRCDPISGHTALYWYRQSLGQGLEFLIYFQGNSAPDKSGLPSDRFSAERTGGSVSTLTIQRTQQEDSAVYLCASSLMTSGVRNIQYFGAGTRLSVL.

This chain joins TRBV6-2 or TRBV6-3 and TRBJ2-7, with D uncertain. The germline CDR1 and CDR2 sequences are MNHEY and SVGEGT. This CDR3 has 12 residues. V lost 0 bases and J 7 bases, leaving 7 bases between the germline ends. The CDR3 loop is CASSYSMREQYF. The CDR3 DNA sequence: TGTGCCAGCAGTTACTCGATGCGGGAGCAGTACTTC.

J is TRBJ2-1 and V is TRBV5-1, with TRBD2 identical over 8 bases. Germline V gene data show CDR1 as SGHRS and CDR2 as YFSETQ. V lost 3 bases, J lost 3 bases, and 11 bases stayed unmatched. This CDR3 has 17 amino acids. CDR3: CASSSGLAQGVYNEQFF. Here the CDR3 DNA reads TGCGCCAGCAGCTCCGGACTAGCCCAAGGGGTCTACAATGAGCAGTTCTTC.

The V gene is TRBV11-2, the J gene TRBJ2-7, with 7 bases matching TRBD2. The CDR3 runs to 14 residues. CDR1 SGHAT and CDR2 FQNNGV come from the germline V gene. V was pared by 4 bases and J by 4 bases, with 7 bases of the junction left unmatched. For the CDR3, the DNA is TGTGCCAGCAGCTCGAGCGGGGAGTATTACGAGCAGTACTTC. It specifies CASSSSGEYYEQYF. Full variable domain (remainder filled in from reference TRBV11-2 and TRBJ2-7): EAGVAQSPRYKIIEKRQSVAFWCNPISGHATLYWYQQILGQGPKLLIQFQNNGVVDDSQLPKDRFSAERLKGVDSTLKIQPAKLEDSAVYLCASSSSGEYYEQYFGPGTRLTVT.

CDR3 nucleotide sequence: TGCAGTGCTACCCCAGAGGGAAACTATGGCTACACCTTC. Its protein product is CSATPEGNYGYTF. This chain joins TRBV20-1 and TRBJ1-2; D is unresolved. V gave up 4 bases and J gave up 2 bases, with 11 bases separating them. The CDR3 is 13 amino acids. CDR1 and CDR2 (germline): DFQATT, SNEGSKA (reference sequence).

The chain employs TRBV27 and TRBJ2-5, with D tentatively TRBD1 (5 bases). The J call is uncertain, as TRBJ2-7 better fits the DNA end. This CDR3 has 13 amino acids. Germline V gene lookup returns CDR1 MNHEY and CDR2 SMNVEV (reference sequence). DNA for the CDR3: TGTGCCAGCAACCCCGGACAACCCTACGAGCAGTACTTC. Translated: CASNPGQPYEQYF.

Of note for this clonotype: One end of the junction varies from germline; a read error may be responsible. This CDR3 reads CSAWNLRHSSHEQYF. Here the CDR3 DNA reads TGCAGTGCTTGGAACCTTAGACACAGCTCCCACGAGCAGTACTTC. The rearrangement uses TRBV20-1 and TRBJ2-4; D not resolved. TRBJ2-7 explains the end of the DNA better; the J call may be wrong. Looked up from germline, CDR1 is DFQATT and CDR2 is SNEGSKA (reference sequence). The CDR3 covers 15 residues.

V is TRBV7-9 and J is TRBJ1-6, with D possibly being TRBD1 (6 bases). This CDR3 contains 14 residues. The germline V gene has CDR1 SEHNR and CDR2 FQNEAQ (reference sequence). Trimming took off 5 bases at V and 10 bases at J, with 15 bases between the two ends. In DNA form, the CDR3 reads TGTGCCAGCAGCGGGGACACGTTAACCTCACCCCTCCACTTT. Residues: CASSGDTLTSPLHF. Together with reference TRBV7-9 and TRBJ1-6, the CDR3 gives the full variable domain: DTGVSQNPRHKITKRGQNVTFRCDPISEHNRLYWYRQTLGQGPEFLTYFQNEAQLEKSRLLSDRFSAERPKGSFSTLEIQRTEQGDSAMYLCASSGDTLTSPLHFGNGTRLTVT.

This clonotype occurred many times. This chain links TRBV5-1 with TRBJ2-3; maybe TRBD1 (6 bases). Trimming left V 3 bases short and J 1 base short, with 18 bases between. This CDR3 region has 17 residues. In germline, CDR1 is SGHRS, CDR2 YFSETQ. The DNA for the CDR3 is TGCGCCAGCAGCTCCATAACTACAGGGACCCGCACAGATACGCAGTATTTT. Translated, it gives CASSSITTGTRTDTQYF.

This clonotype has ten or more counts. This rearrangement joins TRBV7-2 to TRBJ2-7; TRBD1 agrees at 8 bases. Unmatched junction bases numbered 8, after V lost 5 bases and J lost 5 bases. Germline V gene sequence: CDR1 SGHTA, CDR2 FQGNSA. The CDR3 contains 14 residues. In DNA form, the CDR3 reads TGTGCCAGCAGCGGACAGGGCTTTGAGGACGAGCAGTACTTC. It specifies CASSGQGFEDEQYF.

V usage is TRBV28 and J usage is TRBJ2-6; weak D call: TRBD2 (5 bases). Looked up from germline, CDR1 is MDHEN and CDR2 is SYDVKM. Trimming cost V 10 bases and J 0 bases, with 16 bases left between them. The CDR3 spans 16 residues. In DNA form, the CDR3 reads TGTGCCACCTCGGCCGGGGAACTCTCTGGGGCCAACGTCCTGACTTTC. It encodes CATSAGELSGANVLTF.

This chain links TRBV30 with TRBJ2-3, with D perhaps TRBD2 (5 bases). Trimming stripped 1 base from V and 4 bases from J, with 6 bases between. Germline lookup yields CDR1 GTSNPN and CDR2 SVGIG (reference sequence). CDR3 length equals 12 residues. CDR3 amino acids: CAWSELADTQYF. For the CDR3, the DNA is TGTGCCTGGAGTGAACTAGCAGATACGCAGTATTTT.

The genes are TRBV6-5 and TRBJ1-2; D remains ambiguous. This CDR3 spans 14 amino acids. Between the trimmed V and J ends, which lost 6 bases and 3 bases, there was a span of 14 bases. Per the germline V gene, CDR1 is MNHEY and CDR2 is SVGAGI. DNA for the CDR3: TGTGCCAGCAGACCGAGAGGCAGATACTATGGCTACACCTTC. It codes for CASRPRGRYYGYTF.